This T cell receptor beta chain was observed in a study of radiation and T cells in renal cell carcinoma (dated by TCRdb to about 2020). The study in broad terms: Samples were obtained from a clinical trial, in which 15 Gy stereotactic body radiation therapy was delivered to primary renal cell carcinomas and nephrectomy was performed 4 weeks later. TCR beta sequencing covered approximately 51 samples in total, comprising 25 or so tumors and roughly 27 peripheral blood samples. In the 40 to 60 samples combined, 4 million to 5 million unique CDR3 nucleotide sequences were found, encoding some 2,500,000 unique CDR3 amino acid sequences. Overall study results and their limits: Because pretreatment tumor biopsies were not available, the baseline intratumoral presence of clonotypes could not be determined. The single-armed trial design could not address effects of radiation dose or scheduling on the TCR repertoire. Top tumor clonotypes rose in blood from baseline to 2 weeks post-radiation, then contracted by 4 weeks, suggesting transient expansion of tumor-resident clones. Tracking of blood repertoire dynamics stopped at around 4 weeks after treatment, with no follow-up past that point.

TCR beta libraries were generated from genomic DNA with the immunoSEQ kit, following the manufacturer's recommendations. Library preparation used a first multiplex PCR with proprietary primers, then a second PCR adding unique barcodes, with bead cleanups after each round. A kit-provided positive control reaction and a negative control reaction were included in every sample batch. The final libraries were assessed on an Agilent 4200 TapeStation D1000 ScreenTape, pooled by volume, and quantified by qPCR. Sequencing ran on an Illumina NextSeq500 with a MidOutput 150-cycle cartridge, using 156 Read1 and 15 Index1 cycles with kit custom primers. The pooled library was loaded at approximately 0.97 pM with roughly 19% PhiX control spiked in. The original methods were these. Vendor-processed data were analyzed in R, with a clonotype defined as all T cells sharing the same CDR3 nucleotide sequence. For clone abundance analyses, frequencies were normalized to the 10,000 most abundant clones in each sample. Public T cell clones, which averaged fewer than five per sample, were excluded before analysis. Tumor-enriched clonotypes and baseline blood-enriched clonotypes were defined as those with an abundance difference of at least 32-fold between compartments. Clonotypes expanded or contracted between blood time points were identified with a beta-binomial differential abundance model. Tumor-blood repertoire similarity was measured with the Baroni-Urbani and Buser coefficient, and groups were compared using two-tailed Wilcoxon tests in R. Not all clones reach the TCRdb copy of this immuneACCESS table, which keeps in-frame sequences only. Checked studies attribute under half of the gap to unresolved V genes and leave the rest unexplained. V, J and clone size derive from that table, while D and trimming were established from the DNA sequence. Within this sample are approximately 75,000 clones, with 82% of them counted one time only. The biggest ten clones account for approximately 6% of the sample.

Trimming costs V 3 bases and J 2 bases, and their ends lie 11 bases apart. The CDR1 and CDR2 encoded by the germline V gene (reference sequence) are SEHNR and FQNEAQ. There are 14 amino acids in the CDR3, from cysteine to phenylalanine inclusive. This entry keeps only the CDR3 DNA: 42 bases, framed from base 1. According to the study, the label for this sample's time point signals: blood 2 weeks post-SBRT. What this sample's treatment or condition label stands for: 15 Gy SBRT to primary tumor, nephrectomy 4 weeks later. To follow tumor-enriched clonotypes, peripheral blood was collected serially from radiation-treated patients at baseline and again at 2 weeks and 4 weeks after SBRT. Every patient had renal cell carcinoma of clear cell pathology. Genomic DNA for TCR sequencing was prepared using the QIAamp DNA Blood Mini Kit (Qiagen). Samples were included in the analyses only if all quality control checks were passed.

As to this clone: The antigen this receptor binds is unknown. No quality values exist for individual bases; no much larger clone is one base distant.

The sequence derives from a man aged 55 to 70 with renal cell carcinoma. The chain couples TRBV7-9 to TRBJ2-7; TRBD1 might be the D gene, on 6 matching bases. The sequences come from blood, collected from a patient whose treatment included radiotherapy and nephrectomy. The DNA sequence reads TGTGCCAGCAGCTTTCTGACAGGCCCCTACGAGCAGTACTTC. Its translation reads: CASSFLTGPYEQYF.